This TCR beta chain is drawn from a study of cytomegalovirus exposure and HLA in healthy donors. The study, taken as a whole, reports: The study recorded 164 TCR beta chains that were cytomegalovirus-associated.

As concerns this clone: Its cognate antigen is unknown.

Use of 60 Vbeta and 13 Jbeta primers characterized the PCR. Methods used by the authors: Unique TCR beta chains numbered approximately 80 million in a later analysis, with 10 million to 14 million shared. Profiled with immunoSEQ multiplex PCR; TCRdb holds only in-frame clones, not every one. The D gene and trimming were derived from the DNA, and the V and J assignments and clone size from that table. The sample carries 130,000 to 150,000 clones, about 72% recorded once. The V end lost 1 base, the J end lost 2 bases, and 6 bases lay between the germline ends. The CDR3 contains 14 residues. CDR1 is SGHVS, CDR2 FNYEAQ, per germline.

The sequence came from a man between 35 and 55 years old in good health and CMV-seronegative. The chain joins TRBV7-6 to TRBJ1-3, with D uncertain. The sequenced sample was PBMCs. The CDR3 is CASSLGGTGNTIYF. The CDR3 DNA sequence: TGTGCCAGCAGCTTAGGCGGTACTGGAAACACCATATATTTT.